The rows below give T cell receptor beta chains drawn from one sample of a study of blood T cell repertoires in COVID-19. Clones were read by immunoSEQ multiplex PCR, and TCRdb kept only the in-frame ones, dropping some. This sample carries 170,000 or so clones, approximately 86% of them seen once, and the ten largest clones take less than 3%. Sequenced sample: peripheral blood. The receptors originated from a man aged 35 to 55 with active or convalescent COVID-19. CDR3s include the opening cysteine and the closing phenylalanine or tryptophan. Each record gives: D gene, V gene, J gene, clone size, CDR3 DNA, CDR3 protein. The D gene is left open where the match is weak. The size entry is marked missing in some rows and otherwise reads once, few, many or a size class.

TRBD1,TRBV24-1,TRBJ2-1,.,TGTGCCACCAGTGTTGGACAGGCCGAGCAGTTCTTC,CATSVGQAEQFF
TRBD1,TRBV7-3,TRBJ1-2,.,TGTGCCAGCAGCCCAAGGAGGGGGCCATATGGCTACACCTTC,CASSPRRGPYGYTF
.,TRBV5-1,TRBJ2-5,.,TGCGCCAGCAGCTTGGGGGCTCGGGAGACCCAGTACTTC,CASSLGARETQYF
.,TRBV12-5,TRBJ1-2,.,TGTGCTAGTGCTTCATTGAGCTATGGCTACACCTTC,CASASLSYGYTF
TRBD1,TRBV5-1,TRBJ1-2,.,TGCGCCAGCAGCTTAGGGCCAGGGGGCGCGGGGGGCTACACCTTC,CASSLGPGGAGGYTF
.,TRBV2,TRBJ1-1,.,TGTGCCAGCAGTGAAGCGCCAGTCACTGAAGCTTTCTTT,CASSEAPVTEAFF
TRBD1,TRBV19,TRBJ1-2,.,TGTGCCAGTAGTAACCCGTGGAGGAGGGGGCGCAACTATGGCTACACCTTC,CASSNPWRRGRNYGYTF
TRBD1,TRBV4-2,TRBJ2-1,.,TGTGCCAGCAGCCAGAAGGGCCAGGGGGTACTTGAGCAGTTCTTC,CASSQKGQGVLEQFF
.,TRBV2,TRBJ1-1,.,TGTGCCAGCACCGGCCAGGGGATGGGGACTGAAGCTTTCTTT,CASTGQGMGTEAFF
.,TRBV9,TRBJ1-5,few,TGTGCCAGCAGCGTAGATGGGGCGGGACAGCCCCAGCATTTT,CASSVDGAGQPQHF
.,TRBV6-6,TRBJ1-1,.,TGTGCCAGCAGCAAACAGGGAAGTAGCACTGAAGCTTTCTTT,CASSKQGSSTEAFF
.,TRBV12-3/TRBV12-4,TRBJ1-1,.,TGTGCCAGCAGTTCACAGGGTAACACTGAAGCTTTCTTT,CASSSQGNTEAFF
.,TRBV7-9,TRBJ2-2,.,TGTGCCAGCAGCTTAGTCCCCTTGGGGGGGAACACCGGGGAGCTGTTTTTT,CASSLVPLGGNTGELFF
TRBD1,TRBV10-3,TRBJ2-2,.,TGTGCCATCAGTGAGCCAGGGGGCATGAGCACCGGGGAGCTGTTTTTT,CAISEPGGMSTGELFF
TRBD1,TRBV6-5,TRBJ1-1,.,TGTGCCAGCGTTTATCGACAGGGCGGCACTGAAGCTTTCTTT,CASVYRQGGTEAFF
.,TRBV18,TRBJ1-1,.,TGTGCCAGCTTCGCCCGGCAGGGCATGAACACTGAAGCTTTCTTT,CASFARQGMNTEAFF
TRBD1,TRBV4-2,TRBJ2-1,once,TGTGCCAGCAGGGCCGGGACAGGGGGCAACTATGAGCAGTTCTTC,CASRAGTGGNYEQFF
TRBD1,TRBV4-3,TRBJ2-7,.,TGCGCCAGCAGCCAAGTTGGGACAGGGGGGGTAAGTACCTACGAGCAGTACTTC,CASSQVGTGGVSTYEQYF
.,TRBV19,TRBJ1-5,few,TGTGCCAGTGCAGGCTTGAGCAATCAGCCCCAGCATTTT,CASAGLSNQPQHF
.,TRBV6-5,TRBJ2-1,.,TGTGCCAGCAGTTCCGGACAGACGATGGGCAATGAGCAGTTCTTC,CASSSGQTMGNEQFF
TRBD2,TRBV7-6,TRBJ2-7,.,TGTGCCAGCAGCTTAGCGGGGGGGGAATCCGAGCAGTACTTC,CASSLAGGESEQYF
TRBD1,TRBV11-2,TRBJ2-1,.,TGTGCCAGCAGCGATTGGAGAGGGGACAGGGGTTACAATGAGCAGTTCTTC,CASSDWRGDRGYNEQFF
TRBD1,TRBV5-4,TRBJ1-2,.,TGTGCCAGCAGCTCACCGGGACAGGCCTATGGCTACACCTTC,CASSSPGQAYGYTF
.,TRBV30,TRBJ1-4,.,TGTGCCTGGAGTCACCAGGGTGCAGGATTAGAAAAACTGTTTTTT,CAWSHQGAGLEKLFF
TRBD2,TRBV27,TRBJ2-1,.,TGTGCCAGCAGTTTAGGACTAGTACCCTACAATGAGCAGTTCTTC,CASSLGLVPYNEQFF
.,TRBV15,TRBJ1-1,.,TGTGCCACCAGCAGAGGTCGGGGAAACACTGAAGCTTTCTTT,CATSRGRGNTEAFF
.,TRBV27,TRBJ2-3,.,TGTGCCAGCAGCCCGGGACTGCACACAGATACGCAGTATTTT,CASSPGLHTDTQYF
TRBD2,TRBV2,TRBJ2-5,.,TGTGCCAGCAGTGAAGACTTAGCGGGGGGTTATGAGACCCAGTACTTC,CASSEDLAGGYETQYF
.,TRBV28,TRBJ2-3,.,TGTGCCAGCACCCCCTCGGGGACACCTGACACAGATACGCAGTATTTT,CASTPSGTPDTDTQYF
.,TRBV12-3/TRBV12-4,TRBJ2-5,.,TGTGCCAGCAGTTTAGGCGGGAAAGAGACCCAGTACTTC,CASSLGGKETQYF
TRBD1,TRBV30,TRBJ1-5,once,TGTGCCTGGAGCGTTGGGAAGTTACCCGGGACAGGGAATCAGCCCCAGCATTTT,CAWSVGKLPGTGNQPQHF
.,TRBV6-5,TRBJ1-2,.,TGTGCCAGCATAAGGCGGAACTATGGCTACACCTTC,CASIRRNYGYTF
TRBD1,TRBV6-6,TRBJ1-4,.,TGTGCCAGCAGGCCGACAGGGGTGGATGAAAAACTGTTTTTT,CASRPTGVDEKLFF
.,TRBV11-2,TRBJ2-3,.,TGTGCCAGCAGCCCGGAGTTTTCGCAGTATTTT,CASSPEFSQYF
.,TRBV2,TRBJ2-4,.,TGTGCCAGCACAGGCAAAAACATTCAGTACTTC,CASTGKNIQYF